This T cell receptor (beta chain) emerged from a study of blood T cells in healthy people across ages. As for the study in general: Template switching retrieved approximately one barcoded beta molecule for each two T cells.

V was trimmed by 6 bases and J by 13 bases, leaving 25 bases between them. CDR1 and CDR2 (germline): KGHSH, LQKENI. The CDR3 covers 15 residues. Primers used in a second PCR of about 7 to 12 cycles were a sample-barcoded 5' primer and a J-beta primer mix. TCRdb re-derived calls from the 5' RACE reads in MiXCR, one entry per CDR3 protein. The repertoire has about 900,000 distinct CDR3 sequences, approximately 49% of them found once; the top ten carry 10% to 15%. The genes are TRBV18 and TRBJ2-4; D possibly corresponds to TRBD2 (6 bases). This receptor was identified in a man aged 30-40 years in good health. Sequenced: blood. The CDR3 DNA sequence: TGTGCCAGCTCCACGCGGGGACGGGTCCGGGATGAGCAGTACTTC. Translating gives CASSTRGRVRDEQYF.